A single sample is the source of the 18 T cell receptor beta chains below, sequenced in a study of shared clonotypes between healthy human individuals (dated by TCRdb to the early 2020s). Libraries came from the immunoSEQ multiplex PCR assay. In its TCRdb copy, this immuneACCESS table keeps in-frame sequences only and misses some clones. Where compared with another copy, unresolved V genes explain less than half of these, and the others have no known cause. Across this sample there are 1.5 million to 2.5 million clones, with around 96% seen only once. The top ten constitute 0.95% to 1.5% of the sample. For the CD8 naive samples, CD45RO-negative cells were positively selected for CCR7, yielding a CD45RA+CCR7+ population from which TemRA cells were excluded. Specimen: naive CD8+ T cells sorted from blood. In light of the paper, this sample's cell subset or site label describes: CD45RA+CCR7+. These receptors originate from a man between 18 and 35 years old in good health.

The chain uses TRBV5-6 and TRBJ1-5; a weak D match, TRBD1 (5 bases). Germline V lookup: CDR1 SGHDT, CDR2 YYEEEE. There are 14 residues in the CDR3. V gave up 3 bases and J gave up 0 bases, with 7 bases separating them. For the CDR3, the DNA is TGTGCCAGCAGCTGGGGGTATAGCAATCAGCCCCAGCATTTT. It encodes CASSWGYSNQPQHF. The full variable domain, with the rest looked up from reference TRBV5-6 and TRBJ1-5, is DAGVTQSPTHLIKTRGQQVTLRCSPKSGHDTVSWYQQALGQGPQFIFQYYEEEERQRGNFPDRFSGHQFPNYSSELNVNALLLGDSALYLCASSWGYSNQPQHFGDGTRLSIL.

The chain recombines TRBV9 with TRBJ1-1, with D perhaps TRBD1 (5 bases). This CDR3 has 15 residues. The ends were cut back, 4 bases at V and 0 bases at J, with 13 bases in the middle. Germline-derived CDR1 and CDR2 are SGDLS and YYNGEE. The CDR3 DNA reads TGTGCCAGCAGCCCGGCGGGAGGGGTGAACACTGAAGCTTTCTTT. This sequence encodes CASSPAGGVNTEAFF.

The chain couples TRBV6-6 to TRBJ1-5, with a tentative D call TRBD1 (5 bases). V was clipped by 0 bases and J by 7 bases, with 13 bases between them. The CDR3 extends over 15 amino acids. Germline loops: CDR1 MNHNY, CDR2 SVGAGI (reference sequence). The CDR3 coding sequence is TGTGCCAGCAGTTACTCGAGGGGAGGGTGGCAGCCCCAGCATTTT. It is translated as CASSYSRGGWQPQHF.

This chain joins TRBV6-5 and TRBJ1-1, with 7 bases that match TRBD1. The trim removed 2 bases at V and 8 bases at J, leaving 8 bases unmatched. Germline-derived CDR1 and CDR2 are MNHEY and SVGAGI. The CDR3 covers 14 residues. The CDR3 here is CASSYGGTAPEAFF. As DNA, the CDR3 is TGTGCCAGCAGTTACGGTGGGACAGCACCAGAAGCTTTCTTT.

This clone was observed a single time. The chain joins TRBV7-2 to TRBJ2-1, with 11 bases lining up with TRBD2. The CDR3 length is 14 residues. Looked up from germline, CDR1 is SGHTA and CDR2 is FQGNSA. Losses at the gene ends were 2 bases for V and 9 bases for J; bases not matched to a gene: 3. DNA for the CDR3: TGTGCCAGCAGCTTACTAGCGGGAGGAGGTGAGCAGTTCTTC. It specifies CASSLLAGGGEQFF.

This chain connects TRBV6-1 to TRBJ1-3, with D possibly being TRBD1 (5 bases). The germline V gene encodes CDR1 MNHNS and CDR2 SASEGT. V dropped 0 bases and J dropped 0 bases, with 21 bases sitting between them. The CDR3 covers 20 residues. The CDR3 nucleotides read TGTGCCAGCAGTGAAGCTCCTCCGACAGTTTGGGCCCTCTCTGGAAACACCATATATTTT. It specifies CASSEAPPTVWALSGNTIYF.

With respect to this clone: Compared with germline, one end of the junction differs, possibly owing to a read error. This sequence joins TRBV18 and TRBJ2-7, with D possibly being TRBD1 (6 bases). Germline CDR1 reads KGHSH; CDR2 reads LQKENI. This CDR3 contains 16 residues. Written as DNA, the CDR3 is TGTGCCACCTCAGGGGCAGGGGTGGTTAGTCCCTACGAGCAGTACTTC. Translating gives CATSGAGVVSPYEQYF.

The chain couples TRBV6-1 to TRBJ1-6; TRBD1 matches 8 bases. The V segment lost 2 bases and the J segment 9 bases; nucleotides outside the gene matches: 6. CDR1 MNHNS and CDR2 SASEGT come from the germline V gene. CDR3 length equals 15 residues. The CDR3 loop reads CASSESTGAGSPLHF. The CDR3 DNA reads as TGTGCCAGCAGTGAATCGACAGGGGCTGGTTCACCCCTCCACTTT.

A remark on this clone: Other DNA sequences in this specimen translate into the identical CDR3. The chain employs TRBV5-6 and TRBJ2-1; D is undetermined. CDR1 and CDR2 (germline): SGHDT, YYEEEE. The CDR3 sequence is 14 residues long. Trimming left V 0 bases short and J 2 bases short, with 6 bases between. CDR3 DNA sequence: TGTGCCAGCAGCTTGGGCGCCGCCTACAATGAGCAGTTCTTC. Amino acids: CASSLGAAYNEQFF.

The genes are TRBV19 and TRBJ1-3, with TRBD1 matching 8 bases. The germline V gene encodes CDR1 LNHDA and CDR2 SQIVND (reference sequence). This CDR3 comprises 19 residues. V lost 7 bases, J lost 1 base, and 18 bases stayed unmatched. Written as DNA, the CDR3 is TGTGCCAGTAACCAACTCGGACAGGGCGAGTGGATTTCTGGAAACACCATATATTTT. Translated: CASNQLGQGEWISGNTIYF. The full variable domain, with the rest looked up from reference TRBV19 and TRBJ1-3, is DGGITQSPKYLFRKEGQNVTLSCEQNLNHDAMYWYRQDPGQGLRLIYYSQIVNDFQKGDIAEGYSVSREKKESFPLTVTSAQKNPTAFYLCASNQLGQGEWISGNTIYFGEGSWLTVV.

The chain combines TRBV27 with TRBJ1-2; the D gene is possibly TRBD1 (5 bases). This CDR3 has 16 residues. Germline CDR1 and CDR2: MNHEY and SMNVEV (reference sequence). V lost 4 bases and J lost 8, with 23 bases in between. CDR3 DNA sequence: TGTGCCAGCAGTTGGGCCCCCTCAGAGGGACGGTCGGGCTACACCTTC. Translation gives CASSWAPSEGRSGYTF.

CDR3 sequence: CASSEERLINQPQHF. The CDR3 DNA follows: TGTGCCAGCAGTGAAGAACGGCTGATCAATCAGCCCCAGCATTTT. The chain is built from TRBV6-1 and TRBJ1-5; D is unclear. Trimming pared 1 base from V and 3 bases from J, leaving 10 bases between. The CDR3 is made up of 15 amino acids. The germline V gene has CDR1 MNHNS and CDR2 SASEGT.

The chain combines TRBV28 with TRBJ1-6; maybe TRBD1 (5 bases). V was trimmed by 4 bases and J by 8 bases, leaving 18 bases between them. Per germline, CDR1 MDHEN and CDR2 SYDVKM. The CDR3 consists of 16 residues. CDR3 sequence reads: CASSSLTEGVDSPLHF. CDR3 bases: TGTGCCAGCAGTTCCCTGACAGAAGGGGTAGATTCACCCCTCCACTTT.

V usage is TRBV5-6 and J usage is TRBJ2-7; TRBD2 matches at 8 bases. V lost 9 bases and J lost 3; bases outside the gene matches: 17. This CDR3 spans 16 amino acids. Looked up from germline, CDR1 is SGHDT and CDR2 is YYEEEE. CDR3 protein: CANTTPSGRKIYEQYF. The CDR3 coding sequence is TGTGCCAATACAACTCCAAGCGGGAGAAAGATCTACGAGCAGTACTTC.

The V gene is TRBV5-1, the J gene TRBJ2-2; either TRBD1 or TRBD2 may fit D (5 bases each). The V gene lost 2 bases and the J gene lost 5 bases, with 10 bases spanning the gap. Germline CDR1 SGHRS, CDR2 YFSETQ. The CDR3 has 14 residues. CDR3 bases: TGCGCCAGCAGCTTTGGGACGGCTACCGGGGAGCTGTTTTTT. Translated: CASSFGTATGELFF.

The gene calls are TRBV4-3 and TRBJ1-2; D may be TRBD1 (5 bases). Germline V gives CDR1 LGHNA, CDR2 YSLEER. Between the trimmed V and J ends, which lost 5 bases and 6 bases, there was a span of 16 bases. The CDR3 is 14 residues long. The CDR3 region is CASSSVEGYDGYTF. Here the CDR3 DNA reads TGCGCCAGCAGCTCGGTGGAGGGGTACGATGGCTACACCTTC.

The sample holds one count of this clone. V usage is TRBV6-5 and J usage is TRBJ1-2, with TRBD1 as a possible D gene (6 bases). Germline CDR1 and CDR2: MNHEY and SVGAGI. Trimming shortened V by 7 bases and J by 3 bases, and 15 bases separated the two germline ends. The CDR3 loop spans 14 amino acids. CDR3: CASTNGGGHYGYTF. The CDR3, as DNA: TGTGCCAGCACCAACGGGGGGGGCCACTATGGCTACACCTTC.

This sequence joins TRBV5-4 and TRBJ2-1, with 7 bases fitting TRBD2. The CDR3 spans 18 residues. V was pared by 3 bases and J by 9 bases, with 21 bases of the junction left unmatched. CDR1 is SGHNT, CDR2 YYREEE, per germline (reference sequence). CDR3 nucleotide sequence: TGTGCCAGCAGCTCCGAATTAGGGCGGGGGAAAGGGTGGGGTGAGCAGTTCTTC. This translates into CASSSELGRGKGWGEQFF.